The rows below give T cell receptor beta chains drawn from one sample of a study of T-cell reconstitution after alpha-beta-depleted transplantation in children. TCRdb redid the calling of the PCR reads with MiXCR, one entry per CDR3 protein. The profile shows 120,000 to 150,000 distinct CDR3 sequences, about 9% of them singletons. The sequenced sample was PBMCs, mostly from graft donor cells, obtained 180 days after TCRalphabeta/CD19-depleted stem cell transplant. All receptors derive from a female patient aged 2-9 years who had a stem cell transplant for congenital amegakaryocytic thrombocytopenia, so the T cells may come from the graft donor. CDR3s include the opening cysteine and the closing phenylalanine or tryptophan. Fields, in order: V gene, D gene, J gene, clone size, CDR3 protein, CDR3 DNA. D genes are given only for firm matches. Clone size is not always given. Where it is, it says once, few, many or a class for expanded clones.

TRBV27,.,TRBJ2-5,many,CASSRSGTEETQYF,TGTGCCAGCAGTCGATCCGGGACGGAAGAGACCCAGTACTTC
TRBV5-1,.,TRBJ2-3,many,CASSKARLDTDTQYF,TGCGCCAGCAGCAAGGCAAGACTAGACACAGATACGCAGTATTTT
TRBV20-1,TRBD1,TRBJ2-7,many,CSAEKTGATYEQYF,TGCAGTGCTGAAAAGACAGGGGCCACCTACGAGCAGTACTTC
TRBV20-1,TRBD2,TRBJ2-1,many,CSARVRTSGSYEQFF,TGCAGTGCTAGAGTCCGGACTAGCGGGAGCTATGAGCAGTTCTTC
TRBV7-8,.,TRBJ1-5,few,CASSFNHWQGGNQPQHF,TGTGCCAGCAGCTTCAATCATTGGCAGGGTGGCAATCAGCCCCAGCATTTT
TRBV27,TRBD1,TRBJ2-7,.,CASSLWGTGSVEQYF,TGTGCCAGCAGTTTATGGGGGACAGGGTCCGTTGAGCAGTACTTC
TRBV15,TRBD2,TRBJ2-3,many,CATSSRLAGADTQYF,TGTGCCACCAGCAGTCGGCTAGCGGGAGCCGATACGCAGTATTTT
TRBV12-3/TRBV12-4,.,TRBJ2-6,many,CASSLEPPANVLTF,TGTGCCAGCAGTTTAGAACCACCGGCCAACGTCCTGACTTTC
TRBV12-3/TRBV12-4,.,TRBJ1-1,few,CASSSSQYEAFF,TGTGCCAGCAGTTCCTCCCAGTACGAAGCTTTCTTT
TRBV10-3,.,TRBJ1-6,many,CAISESTVKGSPLHF,TGTGCCATCAGTGAGTCGACAGTTAAGGGGTCACCCCTCCACTTT